This is a list of T cell receptor beta chains from one sample in a study of beta chain features in type 1 diabetes. Assay used: immunoSEQ multiplex PCR; TCRdb lists only in-frame clones, some missing. Of some 660,000 clones in the sample, more than 12% are singletons; the top ten hold 0.035% to 0.04%. Input material: naive CD4+ T cells from blood. The source of these receptors is a man aged 18 to 30 with type 1 diabetes. The CDR3 runs from the conserved cysteine through the conserved F or W. D genes are given only for firm matches. Part of the rows lack a size; the others show once, few, many or a class for expanded clones.

TRBJ1-6 13 TRBV30 NA TRBD1 TGTGCCTCCCAGACAGGGGGCCACTCACCCCTCCACTTT CASQTGGHSPLHF
TRBJ2-7 15 TRBV28 NA NA TGTGCCAGCAGTTTAGGGGTCTCAGTGATCTACGAGCAGTACTTC CASSLGVSVIYEQYF
TRBJ2-7 16 TRBV4-1 NA NA TGCGCCAGCAGCCGAGTCCCTTCAGGGACCTCCTACGAGCAGTACTTC CASSRVPSGTSYEQYF
TRBJ2-3 12 TRBV7-9 few NA TGTGCCAGCAGCTGGACGTCCGATACGCAGTATTTT CASSWTSDTQYF
TRBJ2-7 15 TRBV5-1 NA NA TGCGCCAGCAGCAGGACAGCCGCAGCTCTTTACGAGCAGTACTTC CASSRTAAALYEQYF
TRBJ1-5 16 TRBV28 NA TRBD1 TGTGCCAGCAGTTTGTTAGGACAGGATAGCAATCAGCCCCAGCATTTT CASSLLGQDSNQPQHF
TRBJ2-2 15 TRBV9 few NA TGTGCCAGCAGCACCGGCGGAGGCGGCACCGGGGAGCTGTTTTTT CASSTGGGGTGELFF
TRBJ1-2 15 TRBV7-2 NA NA TGTGCCAGCAGCCCGATGGGGCAGGCCGACTATGGCTACACCTTC CASSPMGQADYGYTF
TRBJ2-7 19 TRBV5-1 NA TRBD2 TGCGCCAGCAGCTTGGGCGCTACTAGCGGGAGGTTGGACTCCTACGAGCAGTACTTC CASSLGATSGRLDSYEQYF
TRBJ2-3 12 TRBV2 few NA TGTGCCAGCAGTGGTACAGCTGATACGCAGTATTTT CASSGTADTQYF
TRBJ2-7 16 TRBV6-6 NA TRBD1 TGTGCCAGCAGTTACTCGGGAACAGGGGGCAGGTACGAGCAGTACTTC CASSYSGTGGRYEQYF
TRBJ2-1 16 TRBV5-1 few TRBD2 TGCGCCAGCAGCTTACTAGCGGGGGGGCCCAGCGGTGAGCAGTTCTTC CASSLLAGGPSGEQFF
TRBJ2-4 15 TRBV11-2 NA NA TGTGCCAGCAGCCAAATGACGGCCAGTTGGGACATTCAGTACTTC CASSQMTASWDIQYF
TRBJ2-3 13 TRBV7-2 NA NA TGTGCCAGCAGCGGGACCCGCCGGGAAACGCAGTATTTT CASSGTRRETQYF
TRBJ2-3 12 TRBV30 NA NA TGTGCCTGGAGTGTACAGAGAGATACGCAGTATTTT CAWSVQRDTQYF
TRBJ2-7 15 TRBV5-1 few TRBD2 TGCGCCAGCAGCTTACTAGCGGGAGACTCCTACGAGCAGTACTTC CASSLLAGDSYEQYF
TRBJ2-3 14 TRBV5-4 NA TRBD1 TGTGCCAGCAGCCGGGACAGGGGGACAGATACGCAGTATTTT CASSRDRGTDTQYF
TRBJ1-1 11 TRBV4-2 NA NA TGTGCCAGCAGCCAAGGGGGTGCGGCTTTCTTT CASSQGGAAFF